The 10 T cell receptor beta chains listed next were all sequenced from one sample in a study of response to subunit inactivated influenza vaccine. Via MiXCR, TCRdb re-called the RT-PCR reads, giving one row per CDR3 protein. This table holds about 540,000 distinct CDR3 sequences, around 21% found once. The same sample was also used in a study of T cells expressing NK-cell markers. This second study notes: TCR beta cDNA was made by 5'RACE template switching with UMIs.

The source material was CD4+ T cells sorted from PBMCs, sampled 11 to 12 days after vaccination. These receptors all come from a man aged 50-59 years who received an inactivated influenza vaccine.

This clonotype has only a few counts. The chain uses TRBV24-1 and TRBJ1-5; D ambiguous. Germline V CDR1 and CDR2: KGHDR, SFDVKD. The CDR3 is 16 amino acids. V was clipped by 0 bases and J by 0 bases, with 8 bases between them. Written as DNA, the CDR3 is TGTGCCACCAGTGATTTGCAAAGGATTAGCAATCAGCCCCAGCATTTT. Its protein product is CATSDLQRISNQPQHF.

V gene TRBV7-2 combines with J gene TRBJ1-2, with D unclear. The V end lost 1 base, the J end lost 7 bases, and 10 bases lay between the germline ends. Germline CDR1 reads SGHTA; CDR2 reads FQGNSA. CDR3 length equals 13 residues. The chain's CDR3 is CASSLGQEAGYTF. The DNA of the CDR3 is TGTGCCAGCAGCTTAGGGCAGGAGGCTGGCTACACCTTC. Complete variable domain (other parts from reference TRBV7-2 and TRBJ1-2): GAGVSQSPSNKVTEKGKDVELRCDPISGHTALYWYRQSLGQGLEFLIYFQGNSAPDKSGLPSDRFSAERTGGSVSTLTIQRTQQEDSAVYLCASSLGQEAGYTFGSGTRLTVV.

This clonotype was detected a few times. This chain uses TRBV24-1 with TRBJ2-3; TRBD1 matches 7 bases. Per germline, CDR1 KGHDR and CDR2 SFDVKD. The CDR3 covers 13 residues. The trim removed 4 bases at V and 8 bases at J, leaving 5 bases unmatched. The CDR3 region is CATSDGTDFTQYF. The CDR3 DNA is TGTGCCACCAGTGACGGGACAGACTTTACGCAGTATTTT.

This sequence joins TRBV5-1 and TRBJ1-6, with D perhaps matching TRBD1 (6 bases). Trimming took 2 bases from V and 6 from J, leaving 15 bases between them. Germline-derived CDR1 and CDR2 are SGHRS and YFSETQ. This CDR3 comprises 16 residues. The CDR3 spells CASSFGVGGRNSPLHF. The CDR3 nucleotides are TGCGCCAGCAGCTTTGGTGTTGGGGGGCGTAATTCACCCCTCCACTTT.

This clonotype was observed a handful of times. The V gene is TRBV20-1, the J gene TRBJ2-3; 11 bases map to TRBD2. The V and J ends lost 2 bases and 9 bases, in that order; junction bases with no gene match: 10. CDR3 size: 15 residues. Germline CDR1 and CDR2: DFQATT and SNEGSKA (reference sequence). For the CDR3, the DNA is TGCAGTGCTAGAAGGGGACTAGCGGCCCCGCGGACGCAGTATTTT. Protein product: CSARRGLAAPRTQYF.

The chain is built from TRBV4-2 and TRBJ1-5; D is perhaps TRBD1 (5 bases). V was cut by 0 bases and J by 7 bases, with 19 bases left in between. The CDR3 runs 17 residues. Germline V gives CDR1 LGHNA, CDR2 YNFKEQ. The CDR3 is CASSQDQVKGRGQPQHF. DNA of the CDR3: TGTGCCAGCAGCCAAGATCAGGTGAAGGGGCGGGGGCAGCCCCAGCATTTT.

The rearrangement uses TRBV11-2 and TRBJ2-7; 9 bases agree with TRBD2. The germline V gene has CDR1 SGHAT and CDR2 FQNNGV. CDR3 length: 15 amino acids. Trimming removed 4 bases from V and 3 bases from J; junction bases left unmatched: 7. CDR3 DNA sequence: TGTGCCAGCAGCTCCGTTAGCGGGAGAGGCTACGAGCAGTACTTC. Translated: CASSSVSGRGYEQYF.

Only a few counts were recorded for this clonotype. The gene calls are TRBV9 and TRBJ1-3, with TRBD1 as a possible D gene (6 bases). The CDR3 is made up of 16 amino acids. Per germline, CDR1 SGDLS and CDR2 YYNGEE. Trimming left V 3 bases short and J 1 base short, with 14 bases between. In DNA, the CDR3 is TGTGCCAGCAGCGCTGGACAGAGATCTTCTGGAAACACCATATATTTT. It encodes CASSAGQRSSGNTIYF. Full variable domain (remainder filled in from reference TRBV9 and TRBJ1-3): DSGVTQTPKHLITATGQRVTLRCSPRSGDLSVYWYQQSLDQGLQFLIQYYNGEERAKGNILERFSAQQFPDLHSELNLSSLELGDSALYFCASSAGQRSSGNTIYFGEGSWLTVV.

V usage is TRBV7-9 and J usage is TRBJ2-7; 7 positions agree with TRBD2. Germline assignment: CDR1 SEHNR and CDR2 FQNEAQ (reference sequence). Trimming removed 5 bases from V and 6 bases from J; junction bases left unmatched: 1. The CDR3 loop spans 11 amino acids. This CDR3 is CASSREVEQYF. The CDR3 DNA is TGTGCCAGCAGCCGGGAGGTCGAGCAGTACTTC.

This clonotype was seen a handful of times. At one end the junction does not follow the germline gene, possibly because of a read error. V is TRBV20-1 and J is TRBJ1-1; D is possibly TRBD1 (5 bases). CDR1 and CDR2 (germline): DFQATT, SNEGSKA (reference sequence). CDR3 length equals 14 residues. CDR3 sequence (DNA): TGCAGTGCTAGAGACGCAAGGGGACGCACTGAAACTTTCTTT. This codes for CSARDARGRTETFF.